This is a list of T cell receptor beta chains from one sample in a study of human T cells and chemical hapten exposure. TCRdb re-called the RACE reads through MiXCR, storing one row per CDR3 protein. The data show about 80,000 distinct CDR3 sequences, around 15% seen once. The material sequenced was whole blood, taken in connection with sensitization to the hapten diphenylcyclopropenone (DPC). These receptors were collected from a woman aged 45-65 years with alopecia areata. Some clones in this sample may be carry-over from other donors' samples. CDR3s include the opening cysteine and the closing phenylalanine or tryptophan. D genes are given only for firm matches. Clone size is stated in some rows and not others, as once, few, many or a class when expanded.

clone size	V gene	D gene	J gene	CDR3 protein	CDR3 DNA
NA	TRBV20-1	TRBD2	TRBJ2-1	CSAGMLAGQASSYNEQFF	TGCAGTGCGGGTATGCTAGCGGGACAAGCGAGCTCCTACAATGAGCAGTTCTTC
few	TRBV2	NA	TRBJ2-3	CASNGAVASTQYF	TGTGCCAGCAATGGGGCGGTCGCAAGTACGCAGTATTTT
few	TRBV30	NA	TRBJ1-1	CAQGRDTEAFF	TGTGCCCAGGGCCGCGACACTGAAGCTTTCTTT
few	TRBV7-6	TRBD1	TRBJ2-2	CASSPQGANTGELFF	TGTGCCAGCAGCCCCCAGGGGGCGAACACCGGGGAGCTGTTTTTT
few	TRBV15	TRBD1	TRBJ2-4	CATSPGTGGKNIQYF	TGTGCCACCAGCCCAGGGACAGGTGGCAAAAACATTCAGTACTTC
NA	TRBV19	TRBD2	TRBJ2-3	CASGYSGSGTDTQYF	TGTGCCAGTGGCTACAGCGGGAGTGGCACAGATACGCAGTATTTT
many	TRBV20-1	NA	TRBJ2-3	CSARDPIRSTDTQYF	TGCAGTGCTAGAGATCCCATCCGTAGCACAGATACGCAGTATTTT
NA	TRBV6-1	NA	TRBJ2-2	CASREGEANTGELFF	TGTGCCAGCAGGGAGGGGGAGGCAAACACCGGGGAGCTGTTTTTT
many	TRBV13	NA	TRBJ2-4	CASSLGPSLGRDGDLQYF	TGTGCCAGCAGCTTAGGCCCGAGTTTGGGGCGGGATGGAGACCTTCAGTACTTC
few	TRBV29-1	NA	TRBJ2-5	CSVEGTHQETQYF	TGCAGCGTTGAAGGGACCCACCAAGAGACCCAGTACTTC
few	TRBV11-2	NA	TRBJ2-1	CASSPVAGSNEQFF	TGTGCCAGCAGCCCGGTCGCGGGGTCTAATGAGCAGTTCTTC
NA	TRBV11-2	TRBD1	TRBJ2-7	CASSLVGQGDYEQYF	TGTGCCAGCAGCTTAGTGGGACAGGGGGACTACGAGCAGTACTTC
NA	TRBV7-8	NA	TRBJ1-1	CASSFRGGPNTEAFF	TGTGCCAGCAGCTTCCGGGGGGGCCCGAACACTGAAGCTTTCTTT
NA	TRBV7-7	NA	TRBJ2-1	CASSPLARYNEQFF	TGTGCCAGCAGCCCGCTAGCCCGTTACAATGAGCAGTTCTTC
NA	TRBV6-6	NA	TRBJ2-1	CASSYSKERNEQFF	TGTGCCAGCAGTTACTCCAAGGAGAGGAATGAGCAGTTCTTC
few	TRBV7-6	TRBD1	TRBJ2-2	CASSRQGAGSAGELFF	TGTGCCAGCAGCAGACAGGGGGCGGGTAGTGCCGGGGAGCTGTTTTTT
few	TRBV21-1	NA	TRBJ1-1	CASSNSDRVGAFF	TGTGCCAGCAGCAACTCGGACAGGGTCGGCGCTTTCTTT
NA	TRBV4-1	TRBD2	TRBJ2-1	CASSLAGTRNEQFF	TGCGCCAGCAGCCTTGCCGGGACTAGAAATGAGCAGTTCTTC
few	TRBV20-1	TRBD2	TRBJ2-7	CSAGPGSGSMYEQYF	TGCAGTGCTGGGCCGGGTAGCGGGAGTATGTACGAGCAGTACTTC
few	TRBV6-5	TRBD1	TRBJ2-1	CASSRLGQGARDEQFF	TGTGCCAGCAGTAGACTGGGACAGGGGGCAAGGGATGAGCAGTTCTTC
many	TRBV20-1	NA	TRBJ1-1	CSASQGGEAFF	TGCAGTGCTAGTCAGGGCGGGGAAGCTTTCTTT
few	TRBV4-2	NA	TRBJ2-1	CASSQAWVQLYNEQFF	TGTGCCAGCAGCCAAGCGTGGGTTCAACTTTACAATGAGCAGTTCTTC
NA	TRBV12-3/TRBV12-4	NA	TRBJ2-3	CASSLQSDTQYF	TGTGCCAGCAGTCTCCAGTCGGATACGCAGTATTTT